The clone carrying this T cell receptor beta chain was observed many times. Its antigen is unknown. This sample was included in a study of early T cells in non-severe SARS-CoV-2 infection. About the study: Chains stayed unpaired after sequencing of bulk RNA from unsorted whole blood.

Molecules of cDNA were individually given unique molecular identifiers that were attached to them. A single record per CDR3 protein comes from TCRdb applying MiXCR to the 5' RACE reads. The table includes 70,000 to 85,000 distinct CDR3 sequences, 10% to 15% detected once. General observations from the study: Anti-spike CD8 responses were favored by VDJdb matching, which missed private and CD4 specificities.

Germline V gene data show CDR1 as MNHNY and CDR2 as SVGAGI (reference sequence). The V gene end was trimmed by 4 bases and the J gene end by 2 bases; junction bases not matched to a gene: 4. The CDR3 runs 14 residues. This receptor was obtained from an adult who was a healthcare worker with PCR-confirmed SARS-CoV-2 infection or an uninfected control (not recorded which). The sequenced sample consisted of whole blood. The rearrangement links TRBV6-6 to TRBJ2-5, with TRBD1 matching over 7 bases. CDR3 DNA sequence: TGTGCCAGCAGTTTTTCAGGGGGACAAGAGACCCAGTACTTC. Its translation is CASSFSGGQETQYF.